This TCR beta chain is from a study of T cells in Graves' hyperthyroidism and ophthalmopathy. Study-level background: Peripheral blood samples were taken at initial diagnosis, prior to any treatment.

Amplified regions were TCR beta CDR3 sequences from RNA transcripts. First-round RT-PCR with HTBI primers amplified the TCR CDR3 region. TCRdb reanalysed the multiplex PCR reads using MiXCR and keeps one entry per CDR3 protein. The sample contains about 560,000 distinct CDR3 sequences, approximately 15% of which appear only once. At least ten counts were recorded for this clonotype. Germline V gene data show CDR1 as DFQATT and CDR2 as SNEGSKA (reference sequence). The CDR3 sequence is 18 residues long. Trimming pared 5 bases from V and 4 bases from J, leaving 27 bases between. Among the patients, aged 18 to 65, hyperthyroidism was newly diagnosed and had lasted under 2 months.

This rearrangement joins TRBV20-1 to TRBJ2-1; D is possibly TRBD2 (6 bases). The sequence was obtained from a woman between 18 and 30 years old with Graves' hyperthyroidism. Sequenced: blood. This CDR3 is CSAQTTKRLVRGYNEQFF. Here the CDR3 DNA reads TGCAGTGCTCAAACCACTAAACGACTAGTTCGGGGTTACAATGAGCAGTTCTTC.